Listed here are 7 T cell receptor beta chains from one sample, sequenced in a study of blood T cell repertoires in COVID-19. Assay: immunoSEQ multiplex PCR; the TCRdb copy retains only in-frame clones and omits some. The repertoire holds around 230,000 clones, with 80% to 90% as singletons. The sequencing input was peripheral blood. These receptors all stem from a man aged 25 to 45 who had recovered from COVID-19.

This chain joins TRBV19 and TRBJ2-3; no reliable D call. The CDR3 totals 13 residues. V was clipped by 0 bases and J by 5 bases, with 6 bases between them. Per the germline V gene, CDR1 is LNHDA and CDR2 is SQIVND (reference sequence). The CDR3 DNA follows: TGTGCCAGTAGTATAGATCGTGTAGATACGCAGTATTTT. Its protein product is CASSIDRVDTQYF.

This chain links TRBV2 with TRBJ1-3; D remains unclear. Germline V gene lookup returns CDR1 SNHLY and CDR2 FYNNEI. This CDR3 spans 15 amino acids. The V end was cut by 4 bases, the J end by 0 bases, with 10 bases between. Written as DNA, the CDR3 is TGTGCCAGCAGTGTGGGAGGTACCTCTGGAAACACCATATATTTT. It yields the protein CASSVGGTSGNTIYF.

This clone was seen repeatedly, ten times or more. This chain uses TRBV19 with TRBJ1-5; 8 positions match TRBD1. The length of the CDR3 is 15 residues. J was trimmed by 5 bases and V by 7 bases; bases with no gene match: 10. Germline loops: CDR1 LNHDA, CDR2 SQIVND (reference sequence). As DNA, the CDR3 is TGTGCCAGTACCAAGGACAGGGACTACTATCAGCCCCAGCATTTT. Translating it yields CASTKDRDYYQPQHF.

The chain joins TRBV6-2 or TRBV6-3 to TRBJ2-2, with D uncertain. With 2 bases removed from V and 7 bases from J, the gap between germline ends came to 8 bases. This CDR3 spans 13 amino acids. Germline V gives CDR1 MNHEY, CDR2 SVGEGT. CDR3 amino acids: CASSYLESGELFF. The CDR3 DNA is TGTGCCAGCAGTTACCTCGAGAGCGGGGAGCTGTTTTTT.

The rearrangement joins TRBV4-2 to TRBJ1-5, with 9 bases that match TRBD1. Germline-derived CDR1 and CDR2 are LGHNA and YNFKEQ. With V trimmed by 0 bases and J by 7 bases, 7 bases remained unmatched. The CDR3 sequence is 16 residues long. Written as DNA, the CDR3 is TGTGCCAGCAGCCAAGACTACAGGGGGCAAAGGCAGCCCCAGCATTTT. Its translation: CASSQDYRGQRQPQHF.

The chain links TRBV15 to TRBJ1-1; D call uncertain. The V and J ends lost 3 bases and 7 bases respectively, with 18 bases between them. The CDR3 covers 15 residues. Germline assignment: CDR1 LNHNV and CDR2 YYDKDF (reference sequence). The CDR3 nucleotides are TGTGCCACCAGCAGTAGAACGGGAGGTCGGATTGAAGCTTTCTTT. Protein: CATSSRTGGRIEAFF.

The chain has TRBV19 and TRBJ1-1; D gene unclear. This CDR3 spans 13 amino acids. V shed 3 bases and J shed 3 bases, with 8 bases lying between them. CDR1 is LNHDA, CDR2 SQIVND, per germline (reference sequence). The CDR3 reads CASSITRDTEAFF. As DNA, the CDR3 is TGTGCCAGTAGTATTACGCGGGACACTGAAGCTTTCTTT.